Sequencing of this T cell receptor (beta chain) was carried out in a study of control samples from healthy donors and cancer patients. Some clones are missing from TCRdb's copy, which holds only in-frame ones; the method was immunoSEQ multiplex PCR. The top ten hold less than 3% of the sample, which has more than 95,000 clones, 88% seen once. The germline CDR1 and CDR2 sequences are SGHDT and YYEEEE. The CDR3 totals 15 residues. V lost 2 bases to trimming and J lost 2 bases; unmatched junction nucleotides: 6. This receptor was taken from a woman in her sixties or seventies in good health. V is TRBV5-6 and J is TRBJ1-1; 7 nucleotides line up with TRBD1. The sample comprised blood. Here the CDR3 reads CASSLTRDRNTEAFF. For the CDR3, the DNA is TGTGCCAGCAGCTTAACCCGGGACAGAAACACTGAAGCTTTCTTT.